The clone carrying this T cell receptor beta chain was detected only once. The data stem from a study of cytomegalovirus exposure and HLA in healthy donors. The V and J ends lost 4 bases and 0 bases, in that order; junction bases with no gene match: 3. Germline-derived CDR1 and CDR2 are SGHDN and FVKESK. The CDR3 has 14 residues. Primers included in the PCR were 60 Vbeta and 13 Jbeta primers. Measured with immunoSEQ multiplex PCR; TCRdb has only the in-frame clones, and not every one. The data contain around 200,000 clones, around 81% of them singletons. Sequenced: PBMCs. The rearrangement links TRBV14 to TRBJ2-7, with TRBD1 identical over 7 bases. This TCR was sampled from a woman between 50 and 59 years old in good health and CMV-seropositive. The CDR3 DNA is TGTGCCAGCAGCCCCGGGACAGACTCCTACGAGCAGTACTTC. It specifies CASSPGTDSYEQYF.